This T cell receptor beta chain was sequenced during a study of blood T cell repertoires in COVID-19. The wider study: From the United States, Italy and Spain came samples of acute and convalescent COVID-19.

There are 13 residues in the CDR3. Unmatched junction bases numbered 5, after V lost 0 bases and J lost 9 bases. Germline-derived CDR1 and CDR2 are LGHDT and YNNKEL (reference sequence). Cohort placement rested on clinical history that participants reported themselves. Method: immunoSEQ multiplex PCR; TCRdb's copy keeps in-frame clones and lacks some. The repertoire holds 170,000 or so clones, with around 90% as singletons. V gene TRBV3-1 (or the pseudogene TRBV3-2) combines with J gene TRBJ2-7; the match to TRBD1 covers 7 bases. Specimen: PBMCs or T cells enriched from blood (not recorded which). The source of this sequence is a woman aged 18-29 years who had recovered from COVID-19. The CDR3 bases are TGTGCCAGCAGCCAAGATTGGGCAGGGGGGCAGTACTTC. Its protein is CASSQDWAGGQYF.